This T cell receptor (beta chain) was captured in a study of PD-L1 blockade in urothelial cancer. Study details: Blood analysis took place 3 weeks (second dose) and 6 weeks after treatment start. Blood yielded a median of around 140,000 T cells per sample.

Urothelial carcinoma affected the patients, and it was locally advanced or metastatic. Germline V gene data show CDR1 as LNHNV and CDR2 as YYDKDF (reference sequence). With V trimmed by 0 bases and J by 3 bases, 8 bases remained unmatched. The CDR3 runs to 17 residues. The count of this clone is one. Produced via immunoSEQ multiplex PCR; TCRdb's table is partial and in-frame only. This sample has 20,000 to 30,000 clones, with approximately 90% found just once. The TCR originated in a man between 45 and 60 years old with urothelial cancer. This chain joins TRBV15 and TRBJ1-2; 9 bases are a match to TRBD1. Sample: PBMCs, taken around atezolizumab (anti-PD-L1) treatment. CDR3 coding DNA: TGTGCCACCAGCAGAGATAAGGTTTGGGACAGGGACTATGGCTACACCTTC. Its translation: CATSRDKVWDRDYGYTF.